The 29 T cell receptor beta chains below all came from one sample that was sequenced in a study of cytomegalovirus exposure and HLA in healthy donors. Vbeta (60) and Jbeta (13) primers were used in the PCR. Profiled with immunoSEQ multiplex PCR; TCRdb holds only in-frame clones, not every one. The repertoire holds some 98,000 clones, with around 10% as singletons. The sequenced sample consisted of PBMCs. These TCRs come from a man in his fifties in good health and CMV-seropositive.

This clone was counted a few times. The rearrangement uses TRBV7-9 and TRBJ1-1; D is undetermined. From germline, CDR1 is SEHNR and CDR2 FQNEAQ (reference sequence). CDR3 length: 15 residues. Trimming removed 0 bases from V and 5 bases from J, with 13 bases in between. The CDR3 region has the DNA TGTGCCAGCAGCTTAGCTTACGGTCTGCGGACTGAAGCTTTCTTT. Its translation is CASSLAYGLRTEAFF.

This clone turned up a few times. CDR3 protein: CASSERKIGLAGARTGELFF. The CDR3, as DNA: TGTGCCAGCAGTGAACGAAAGATAGGGCTAGCGGGAGCGAGGACCGGGGAGCTGTTTTTT. The rearrangement uses TRBV6-1 and TRBJ2-2; the match to TRBD2 covers 10 bases. Germline values: CDR1 MNHNS, CDR2 SASEGT. V shed 2 bases and J 5 bases; nucleotides not matched to a gene: 17. The CDR3 sequence is 20 residues long.

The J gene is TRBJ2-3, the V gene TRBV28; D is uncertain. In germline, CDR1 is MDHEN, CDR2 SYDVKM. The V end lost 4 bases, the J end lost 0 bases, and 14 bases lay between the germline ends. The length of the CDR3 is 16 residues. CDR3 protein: CASSSLGLSSTDTQYF. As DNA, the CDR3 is TGTGCCAGCAGTTCTCTTGGGCTATCTAGCACAGATACGCAGTATTTT.

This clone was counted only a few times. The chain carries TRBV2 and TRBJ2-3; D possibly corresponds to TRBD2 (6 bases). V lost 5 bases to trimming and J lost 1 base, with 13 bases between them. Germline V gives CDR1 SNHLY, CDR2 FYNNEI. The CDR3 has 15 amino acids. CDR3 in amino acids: CASSYWGTGTDTQYF. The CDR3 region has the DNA TGTGCCAGCAGTTACTGGGGGACTGGCACAGATACGCAGTATTTT.

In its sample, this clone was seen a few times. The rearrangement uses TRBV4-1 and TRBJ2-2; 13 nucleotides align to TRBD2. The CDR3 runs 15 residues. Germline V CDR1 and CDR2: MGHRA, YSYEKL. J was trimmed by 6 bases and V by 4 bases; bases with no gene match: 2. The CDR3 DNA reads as TGCGCCAGCAGCCCACTAGCGGGAGGGGCCGGGGAGCTGTTTTTT. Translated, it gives CASSPLAGGAGELFF.

The CDR3 DNA reads as TGTGCCAGTATGGGCACCCTGTATGATGAAGCTTTCTTT. It specifies CASMGTLYDEAFF. The chain combines TRBV19 with TRBJ1-1, with D unresolved. The CDR3 covers 13 residues. The germline gives CDR1 LNHDA, CDR2 SQIVND (reference sequence). Trimming took 7 bases from V and 7 from J, leaving 16 bases between them.

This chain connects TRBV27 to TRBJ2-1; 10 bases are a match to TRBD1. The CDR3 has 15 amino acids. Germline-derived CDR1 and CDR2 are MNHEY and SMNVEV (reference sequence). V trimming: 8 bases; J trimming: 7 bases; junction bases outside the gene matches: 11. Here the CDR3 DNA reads TGTGCCAGCGCAAGAGTTGGGACAGGGGCTAATGAGCAGTTCTTC. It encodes CASARVGTGANEQFF.

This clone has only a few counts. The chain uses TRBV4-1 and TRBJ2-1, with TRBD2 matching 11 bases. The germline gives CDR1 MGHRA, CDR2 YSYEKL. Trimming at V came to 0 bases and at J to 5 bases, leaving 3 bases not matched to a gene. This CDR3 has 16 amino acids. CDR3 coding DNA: TGCGCCAGCAGCCAAGACTTGACTAGCGGGAACAATGAGCAGTTCTTC. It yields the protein CASSQDLTSGNNEQFF.

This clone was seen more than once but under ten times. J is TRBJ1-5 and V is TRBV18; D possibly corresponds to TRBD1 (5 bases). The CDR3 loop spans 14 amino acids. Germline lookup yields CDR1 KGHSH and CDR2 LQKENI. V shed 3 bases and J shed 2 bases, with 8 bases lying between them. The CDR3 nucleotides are TGTGCCAGCTCACCGGGGGGGGGCAATCAGCCCCAGCATTTT. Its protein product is CASSPGGGNQPQHF.

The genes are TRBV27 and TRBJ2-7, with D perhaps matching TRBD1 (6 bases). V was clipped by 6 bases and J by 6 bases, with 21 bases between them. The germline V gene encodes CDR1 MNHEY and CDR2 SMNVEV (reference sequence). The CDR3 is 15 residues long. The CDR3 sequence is CASRQPGQSITEQYF. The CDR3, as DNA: TGTGCCAGCAGACAACCGGGACAAAGTATCACCGAGCAGTACTTC.

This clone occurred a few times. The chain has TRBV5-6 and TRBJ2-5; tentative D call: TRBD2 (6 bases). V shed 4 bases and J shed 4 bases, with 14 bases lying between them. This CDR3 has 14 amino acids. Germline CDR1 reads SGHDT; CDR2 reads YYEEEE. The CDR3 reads CASSQPGRGETQYF. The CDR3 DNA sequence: TGTGCCAGCAGCCAACCCGGGAGAGGAGAGACCCAGTACTTC. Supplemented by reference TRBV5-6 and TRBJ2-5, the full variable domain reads DAGVTQSPTHLIKTRGQQVTLRCSPKSGHDTVSWYQQALGQGPQFIFQYYEEEERQRGNFPDRFSGHQFPNYSSELNVNALLLGDSALYLCASSQPGRGETQYFGPGTRLLVL.

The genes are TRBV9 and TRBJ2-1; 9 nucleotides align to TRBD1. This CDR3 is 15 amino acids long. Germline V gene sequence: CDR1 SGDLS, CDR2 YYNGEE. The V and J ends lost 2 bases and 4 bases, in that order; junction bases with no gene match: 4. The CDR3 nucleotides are TGTGCCAGCAGCGTGAGGACAGGGGCGTACAATGAGCAGTTCTTC. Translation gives CASSVRTGAYNEQFF.

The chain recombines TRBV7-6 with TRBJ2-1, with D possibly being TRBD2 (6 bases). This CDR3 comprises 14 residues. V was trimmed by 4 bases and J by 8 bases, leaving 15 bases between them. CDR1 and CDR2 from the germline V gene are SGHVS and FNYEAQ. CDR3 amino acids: CASSSRDSIDEQFF. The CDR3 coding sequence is TGTGCCAGCAGCTCACGGGACTCTATCGATGAGCAGTTCTTC. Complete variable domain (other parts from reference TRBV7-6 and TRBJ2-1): GAGVSQSPRYKVTKRGQDVALRCDPISGHVSLYWYRQALGQGPEFLTYFNYEAQQDKSGLPNDRFSAERPEGSISTLTIQRTEQRDSAMYRCASSSRDSIDEQFFGPGTRLTVL.

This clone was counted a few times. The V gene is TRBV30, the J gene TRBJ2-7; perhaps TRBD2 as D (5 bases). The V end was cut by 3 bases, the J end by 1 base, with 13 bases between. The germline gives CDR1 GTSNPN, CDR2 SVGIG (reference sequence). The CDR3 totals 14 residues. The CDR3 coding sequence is TGTGCCTGGAGCAACCGGGGAACTTCCTACGAGCAGTACTTC. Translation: CAWSNRGTSYEQYF.

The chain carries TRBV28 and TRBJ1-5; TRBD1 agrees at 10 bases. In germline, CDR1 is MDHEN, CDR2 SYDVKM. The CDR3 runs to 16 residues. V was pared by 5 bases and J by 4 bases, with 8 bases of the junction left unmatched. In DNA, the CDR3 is TGTGCCAGCAGTACCCCGGGACAGGGGAAAAATCAGCCCCAGCATTTT. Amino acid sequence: CASSTPGQGKNQPQHF.

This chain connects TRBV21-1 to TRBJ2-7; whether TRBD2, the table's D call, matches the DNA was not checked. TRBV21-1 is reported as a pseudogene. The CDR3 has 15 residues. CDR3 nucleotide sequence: TGTGCCAGCAGCAACTGCGGGACGGATCCCTACGAGCAGTACTTC. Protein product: CASSNCGTDPYEQYF.

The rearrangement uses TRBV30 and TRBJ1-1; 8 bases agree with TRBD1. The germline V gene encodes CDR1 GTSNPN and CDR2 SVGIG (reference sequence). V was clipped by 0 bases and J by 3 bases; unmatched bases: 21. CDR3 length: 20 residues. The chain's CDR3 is CAWSVDFFSGQGASYTEAFF. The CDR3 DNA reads TGTGCCTGGAGTGTAGATTTTTTTTCCGGGCAGGGGGCATCCTACACTGAAGCTTTCTTT.

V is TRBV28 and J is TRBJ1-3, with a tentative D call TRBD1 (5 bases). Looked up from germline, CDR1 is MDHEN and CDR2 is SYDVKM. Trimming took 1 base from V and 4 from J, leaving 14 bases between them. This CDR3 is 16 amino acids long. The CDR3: CASSLSGLAGGNTIYF. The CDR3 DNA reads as TGTGCCAGCAGTTTATCAGGGCTGGCGGGGGGAAACACCATATATTTT.

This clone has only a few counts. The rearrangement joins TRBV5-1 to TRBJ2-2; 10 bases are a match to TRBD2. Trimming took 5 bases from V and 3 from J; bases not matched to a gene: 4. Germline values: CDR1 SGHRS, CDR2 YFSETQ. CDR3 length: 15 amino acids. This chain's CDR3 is CASRASGSDTGELFF. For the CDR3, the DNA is TGCGCCAGCAGAGCTAGCGGGAGCGACACCGGGGAGCTGTTTTTT.

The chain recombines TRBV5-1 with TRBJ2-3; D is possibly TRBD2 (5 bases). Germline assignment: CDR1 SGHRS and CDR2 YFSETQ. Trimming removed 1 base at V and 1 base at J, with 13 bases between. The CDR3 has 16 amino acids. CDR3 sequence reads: CASSLSGLAGTDTQYF. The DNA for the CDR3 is TGCGCCAGCAGCTTGAGTGGACTGGCTGGCACAGATACGCAGTATTTT.

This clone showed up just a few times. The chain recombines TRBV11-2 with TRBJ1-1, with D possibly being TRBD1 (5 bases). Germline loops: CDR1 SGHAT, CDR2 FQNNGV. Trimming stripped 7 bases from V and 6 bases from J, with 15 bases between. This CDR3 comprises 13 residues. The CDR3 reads CASNPSGSPEAFF. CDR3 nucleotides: TGTGCCAGCAACCCGTCAGGGTCCCCTGAAGCTTTCTTT.

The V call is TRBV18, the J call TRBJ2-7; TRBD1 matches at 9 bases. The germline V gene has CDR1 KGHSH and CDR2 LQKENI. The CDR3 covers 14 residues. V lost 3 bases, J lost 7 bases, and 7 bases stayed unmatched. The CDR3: CASSPPGQGGEQYF. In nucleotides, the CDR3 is TGTGCCAGCTCACCGCCGGGACAGGGCGGAGAGCAGTACTTC. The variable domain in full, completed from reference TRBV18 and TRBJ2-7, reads NAGVMQNPRHLVRRRGQEARLRCSPMKGHSHVYWYRQLPEEGLKFMVYLQKENIIDESGMPKERFSAEFPKEGPSILRIQQVVRGDSAAYFCASSPPGQGGEQYFGPGTRLTVT.

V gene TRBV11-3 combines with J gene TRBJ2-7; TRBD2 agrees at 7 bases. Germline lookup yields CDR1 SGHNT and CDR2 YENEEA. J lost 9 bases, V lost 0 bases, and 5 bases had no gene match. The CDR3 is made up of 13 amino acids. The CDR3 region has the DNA TGTGCCAGCAGCTTAGATGGGACTACGAGGCAGTACTTC. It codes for CASSLDGTTRQYF. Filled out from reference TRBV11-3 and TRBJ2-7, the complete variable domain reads EAGVVQSPRYKIIEKKQPVAFWCNPISGHNTLYWYLQNLGQGPELLIRYENEEAVDDSQLPKDRFSAERLKGVDSTLKIQPAELGDSAVYLCASSLDGTTRQYFGPGTRLTVT.

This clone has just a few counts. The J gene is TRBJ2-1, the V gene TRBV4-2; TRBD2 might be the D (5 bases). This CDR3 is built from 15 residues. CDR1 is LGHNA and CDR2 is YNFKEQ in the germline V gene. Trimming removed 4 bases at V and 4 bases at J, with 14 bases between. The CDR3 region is CASSRSGEPYNEQFF. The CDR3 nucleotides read TGTGCCAGCAGCCGAAGCGGAGAGCCTTACAATGAGCAGTTCTTC.

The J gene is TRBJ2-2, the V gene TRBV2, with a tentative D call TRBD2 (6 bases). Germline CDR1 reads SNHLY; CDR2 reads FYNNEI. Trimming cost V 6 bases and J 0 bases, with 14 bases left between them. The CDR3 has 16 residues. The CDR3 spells CASSAGLRANTGELFF. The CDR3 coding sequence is TGTGCCAGCAGCGCTGGACTACGCGCGAACACCGGGGAGCTGTTTTTT.

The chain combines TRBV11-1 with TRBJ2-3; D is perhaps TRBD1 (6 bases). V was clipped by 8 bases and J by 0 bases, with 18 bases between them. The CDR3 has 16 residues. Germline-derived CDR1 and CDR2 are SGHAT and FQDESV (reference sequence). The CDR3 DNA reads TGTGCCAGCTCCGAACCAGGACAGCGTAGCACAGATACGCAGTATTTT. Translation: CASSEPGQRSTDTQYF. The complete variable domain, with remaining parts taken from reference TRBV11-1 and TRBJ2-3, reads EAEVAQSPRYKITEKSQAVAFWCDPISGHATLYWYRQILGQGPELLVQFQDESVVDDSQLPKDRFSAERLKGVDSTLKIQPAELGDSAMYLCASSEPGQRSTDTQYFGPGTRLTVL.

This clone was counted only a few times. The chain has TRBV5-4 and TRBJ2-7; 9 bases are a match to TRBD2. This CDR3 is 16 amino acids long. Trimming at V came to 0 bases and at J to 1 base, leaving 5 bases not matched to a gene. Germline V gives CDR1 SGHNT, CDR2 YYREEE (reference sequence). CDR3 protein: CASSLGSAGGSYEQYF. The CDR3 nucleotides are TGTGCCAGCAGCTTGGGGTCTGCGGGAGGGTCCTACGAGCAGTACTTC. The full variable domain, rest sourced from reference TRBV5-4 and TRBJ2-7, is ETGVTQSPTHLIKTRGQQVTLRCSSQSGHNTVSWYQQALGQGPQFIFQYYREEENGRGNFPPRFSGLQFPNYSSELNVNALELDDSALYLCASSLGSAGGSYEQYFGPGTRLTVT.

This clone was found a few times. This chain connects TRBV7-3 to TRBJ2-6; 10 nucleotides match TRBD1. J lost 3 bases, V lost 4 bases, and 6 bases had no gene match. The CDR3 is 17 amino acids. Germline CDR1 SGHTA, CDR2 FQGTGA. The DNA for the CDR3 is TGTGCCAGCAGCTCCTCGACAGGGGGCTTTGGGGCCAACGTCCTGACTTTC. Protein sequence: CASSSSTGGFGANVLTF.

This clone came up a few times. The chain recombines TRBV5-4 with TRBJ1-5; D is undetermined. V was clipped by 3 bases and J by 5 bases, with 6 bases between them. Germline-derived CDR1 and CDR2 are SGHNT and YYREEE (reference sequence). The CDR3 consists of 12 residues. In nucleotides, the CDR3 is TGTGCCAGCAGCTCCCCCGATCAGCCCCAGCATTTT. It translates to CASSSPDQPQHF.